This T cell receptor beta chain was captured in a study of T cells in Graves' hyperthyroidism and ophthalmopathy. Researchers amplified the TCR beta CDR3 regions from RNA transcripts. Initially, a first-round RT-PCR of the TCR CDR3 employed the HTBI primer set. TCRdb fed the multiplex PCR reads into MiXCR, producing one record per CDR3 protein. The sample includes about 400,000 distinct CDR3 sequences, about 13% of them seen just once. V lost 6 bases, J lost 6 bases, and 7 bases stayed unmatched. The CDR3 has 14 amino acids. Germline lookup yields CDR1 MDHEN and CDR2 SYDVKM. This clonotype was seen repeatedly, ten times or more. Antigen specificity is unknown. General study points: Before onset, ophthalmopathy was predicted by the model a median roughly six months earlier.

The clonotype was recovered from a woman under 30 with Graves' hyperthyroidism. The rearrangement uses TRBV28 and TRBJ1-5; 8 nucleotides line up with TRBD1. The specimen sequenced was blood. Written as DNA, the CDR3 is TGTGCCAGCAGCCGACAGGGGATCGGTCAGCCCCAGCATTTT. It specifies CASSRQGIGQPQHF.